A selection of T cell receptor beta chains follows, all from one sample in a study of blood T cell repertoires in COVID-19. Sequencing used immunoSEQ multiplex PCR; TCRdb keeps in-frame clones, though not all of them. The sample has a few hundred thousand clones; around 84% are singletons. The sequencing input was PBMCs or T cells enriched from blood (not recorded which). The receptors shown here come from a woman between 45 and 60 years old who had been exposed to COVID-19. The CDR3 runs from the conserved cysteine through the conserved F or W. The order of the fields is V gene, clone size, J gene, D gene, CDR3 DNA, CDR3 protein. A D gene is named only where the DNA matches it firmly. Part of the rows lack a size; the others show once, few, many or a class for expanded clones.

V gene: TRBV14
clone size: NA
J gene: TRBJ1-2
D gene: TRBD1
CDR3 DNA: TGTGCCAGCAGCCGGCGACCTCCTAACAGGGGTGGAACTAACGGCTACACCTTC
CDR3 protein: CASSRRPPNRGGTNGYTF

V gene: TRBV11-2
clone size: NA
J gene: TRBJ2-1
D gene: TRBD1
CDR3 DNA: TGTGCCAGCAGCTCCTCCCGGACAGGTTCCTTATACAATGAGCAGTTCTTC
CDR3 protein: CASSSSRTGSLYNEQFF

V gene: TRBV5-5
clone size: NA
J gene: TRBJ1-5
D gene: NA
CDR3 DNA: TGTGCCAGCAGCTTGGGGTCAGGGGTTCAGCCCCAGCATTTT
CDR3 protein: CASSLGSGVQPQHF

V gene: TRBV10-2
clone size: NA
J gene: TRBJ2-2
D gene: NA
CDR3 DNA: TGCGCCAGCACCCCCGGGGGATGGACCGGGGAGCTGTTTTTT
CDR3 protein: CASTPGGWTGELFF

V gene: TRBV29-1
clone size: NA
J gene: TRBJ1-5
D gene: NA
CDR3 DNA: TGCAGCGTTGGGGGGCAGGTCAATCAGCCCCAGCATTTT
CDR3 protein: CSVGGQVNQPQHF

V gene: TRBV25-1
clone size: NA
J gene: TRBJ2-5
D gene: TRBD2
CDR3 DNA: TGTGCCAGCAGTGGCCGAGGACTAGCCCAAGAGACCCAGTACTTC
CDR3 protein: CASSGRGLAQETQYF

V gene: TRBV3-1/TRBV3-2
clone size: NA
J gene: TRBJ1-6
D gene: NA
CDR3 DNA: TGTGCCAGCAGCCAAGATTTAACAGGGAAGGGCTCACCCCTCCACTTT
CDR3 protein: CASSQDLTGKGSPLHF

V gene: TRBV12-5
clone size: NA
J gene: TRBJ1-1
D gene: NA
CDR3 DNA: TGTGCTAGTGGTTTAGGTGGGGCCACTGAAGCTTTCTTT
CDR3 protein: CASGLGGATEAFF

V gene: TRBV7-2
clone size: few
J gene: TRBJ1-3
D gene: TRBD1
CDR3 DNA: TGTGCCAGCAGCCTCCGGACAGGGGGCTTCTCTGGAAACACCATATATTTT
CDR3 protein: CASSLRTGGFSGNTIYF

V gene: TRBV5-8
clone size: NA
J gene: TRBJ1-1
D gene: TRBD1
CDR3 DNA: TGTGCCAGCAGCTCAAAAAAGGGGGCGCCGGACACTGAAGCTTTCTTT
CDR3 protein: CASSSKKGAPDTEAFF

V gene: TRBV12-2
clone size: NA
J gene: TRBJ1-2
D gene: NA
CDR3 DNA: TGTGCAAGTCGCTTAGAGCGGCACTCAGGGGATGGCTACACCTTC
CDR3 protein: CASRLERHSGDGYTF

V gene: TRBV4-3
clone size: NA
J gene: TRBJ1-2
D gene: NA
CDR3 DNA: TGCGCCAGCAGCCAAGATGCCAGATCTAACTATGGCTACACCTTC
CDR3 protein: CASSQDARSNYGYTF

V gene: TRBV7-9
clone size: NA
J gene: TRBJ2-1
D gene: NA
CDR3 DNA: TGTGCCAGCAGCATCGACTCAATCCGGGGGGTAGCACAGGGGCAGTTCTTC
CDR3 protein: CASSIDSIRGVAQGQFF